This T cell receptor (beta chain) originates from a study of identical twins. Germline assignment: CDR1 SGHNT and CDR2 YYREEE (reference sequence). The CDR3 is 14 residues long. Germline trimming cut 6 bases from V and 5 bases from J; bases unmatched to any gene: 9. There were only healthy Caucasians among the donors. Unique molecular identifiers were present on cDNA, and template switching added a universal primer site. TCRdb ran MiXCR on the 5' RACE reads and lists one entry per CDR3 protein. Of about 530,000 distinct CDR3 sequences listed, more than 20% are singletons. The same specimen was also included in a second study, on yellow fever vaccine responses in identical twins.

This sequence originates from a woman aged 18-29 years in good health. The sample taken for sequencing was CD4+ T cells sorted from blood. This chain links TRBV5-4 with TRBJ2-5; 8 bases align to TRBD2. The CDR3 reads CASTSAGGVETQYF. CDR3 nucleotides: TGTGCCAGCACCTCCGCGGGGGGAGTTGAGACCCAGTACTTC.